This entry concerns a single T cell receptor (beta chain). What it binds is not known. These data originate in a study of CD8+CD57+ T cells in acquired aplastic anemia. Study background: On average, sorted CD4+ and CD8+ cells gave 3 to 4 ug of DNA.

The length of the CDR3 is 17 residues. The germline CDR1 and CDR2 sequences are KGHDR and SFDVKD. The V end lost 0 bases, the J end lost 4 bases, and 15 bases lay between the germline ends. Both TCR beta VDJ combination and CDR3 sequence profiling were carried out. Genomic DNA was the template for this profiling. TCRdb itself ran the reads through MiXCR, one entry per CDR3 protein. The sample has around 170,000 distinct CDR3 sequences, approximately 50% seen once. CD8+CD57+ cell expansion had been shown by flow cytometry in patients chosen for sequencing. Study outcomes and limitations: Statistical testing detected no significant gap in CD8+ Simpson's diversity between patients and controls. Between patients and controls, about 31 CD8+ CDR3 sequences were found in common.

The chain employs TRBV24-1 and TRBJ1-5, with unresolved D. The sample taken for sequencing was sorted CD4+, CD8+, or CD8+CD57+ T cells (not recorded which) from PBMCs. The TCR originated in a human donor with aplastic anemia. The CDR3 loop is CATSDLPWASTNQPQHF. CDR3 coding DNA: TGTGCCACCAGTGATTTGCCTTGGGCCTCCACGAATCAGCCCCAGCATTTT.